This entry lists 17 T cell receptor beta chains sequenced from one sample in a study of tumour-infiltrating T cells in Burkitt lymphoma. Assay: immunoSEQ multiplex PCR; the TCRdb copy retains only in-frame clones and omits some. The sample holds 45,000 to 60,000 clones, less than 40% seen once. Input material: tumor tissue. The receptors come from a human donor with Burkitt lymphoma.

The table lists this clone with a few counts. The chain combines TRBV5-4 with TRBJ1-4; 8 nucleotides agree with TRBD1. Trimming took 0 bases from V and 0 from J; bases not matched to a gene: 7. Germline V gives CDR1 SGHNT, CDR2 YYREEE (reference sequence). This CDR3 is 18 amino acids long. The CDR3 nucleotides read TGTGCCAGCAGCTTGGCCAAAGGACAGGGAACAACTAATGAAAAACTGTTTTTT. The encoded protein is CASSLAKGQGTTNEKLFF.

This sequence joins TRBV7-6 and TRBJ1-3; D unclear. Between the trimmed V and J ends, which lost 4 bases and 4 bases, there was a span of 14 bases. Germline CDR1 is SGHVS and CDR2 is FNYEAQ. The CDR3 runs to 15 residues. The CDR3 DNA follows: TGTGCCAGCAGCTCATCGGACGGTACGGGAAACACCATATATTTT. The encoded protein is CASSSSDGTGNTIYF.

This clone occurred a few times. The gene calls are TRBV4-2 and TRBJ1-2; weak D call: TRBD1 (5 bases). Germline V CDR1 and CDR2: LGHNA, YNFKEQ. Trimming took 0 bases from V and 8 from J, leaving 16 bases between them. This CDR3 comprises 15 residues. The CDR3 DNA reads TGTGCCAGCAGCCAAGAAAGTTTAGGGACGGGGGGCTACACCTTC. Translating it yields CASSQESLGTGGYTF.

This clone was counted only a few times. The CDR3 DNA sequence: TGTGCCAGCAGCTCCACGTCGCCGTCACGCGAGACCCAGTACTTC. Translated: CASSSTSPSRETQYF. The chain uses TRBV7-2 and TRBJ2-5; no firm D call. The CDR3 runs to 15 residues. The V gene lost 4 bases and the J gene lost 5 bases, with 17 bases spanning the gap. CDR1 is SGHTA and CDR2 is FQGNSA in the germline V gene.

The chain has TRBV5-5 and TRBJ2-7; D ambiguous. From germline, CDR1 is SGHKS and CDR2 YYEKEE (reference sequence). V was shortened by 4 bases and J by 3 bases, with 8 bases between the two germline ends. This CDR3 is 12 amino acids long. The CDR3 here is CASSPYDYEQYF. Written as DNA, the CDR3 is TGTGCCAGCAGCCCCTACGACTACGAGCAGTACTTC.

The chain joins TRBV13 to TRBJ2-2; TRBD1 aligns across 10 bases. The CDR3 has 16 residues. Germline assignment: CDR1 PRHDT and CDR2 FYEKMQ (reference sequence). V trimming: 5 bases; J trimming: 5 bases; junction bases outside the gene matches: 8. In nucleotides, the CDR3 is TGTGCCAGCAGCAACCGGGACAGGGGACGGACCGGGGAGCTGTTTTTT. Translation gives CASSNRDRGRTGELFF.

This clone was seen a single time. V gene TRBV7-3 combines with J gene TRBJ1-1; a possible D gene is TRBD1 (6 bases). V was cut by 5 bases and J by 2 bases, with 9 bases left in between. The CDR3 covers 13 residues. In germline, CDR1 is SGHTA, CDR2 FQGTGA. CDR3 DNA sequence: TGTGCCAGCAGCCGACAGGTCAACACTGAAGCTTTCTTT. This codes for CASSRQVNTEAFF.

The DNA for the CDR3 is TGTGCCAGCAGCTTATCCAGAGACTACGAGCAGTACTTC. Its protein is CASSLSRDYEQYF. The V gene is TRBV7-2, the J gene TRBJ2-7, with unresolved D. Germline CDR1 SGHTA, CDR2 FQGNSA. V lost 2 bases, J lost 3 bases, and 8 bases lay in between. The length of the CDR3 is 13 residues.

The V call is TRBV10-3, the J call TRBJ2-1; tentative D call: TRBD1 (5 bases). Germline CDR1 is ENHRY and CDR2 is SYGVKD. Between the trimmed V and J ends, which lost 0 bases and 2 bases, there was a span of 17 bases. This CDR3 comprises 18 residues. The CDR3 sequence is CAISESIRTRAAYNEQFF. CDR3 bases: TGTGCCATCAGTGAGTCGATTCGGACCAGGGCAGCCTACAATGAGCAGTTCTTC.

In its sample, this clone was seen a few times. The J gene is TRBJ1-2, the V gene TRBV9; no clear D. This CDR3 spans 13 amino acids. Trimming took off 0 bases at V and 8 bases at J, with 11 bases between the two ends. Germline values: CDR1 SGDLS, CDR2 YYNGEE. The CDR3 reads CASSVEPEWGYTF. In DNA form, the CDR3 reads TGTGCCAGCAGCGTAGAACCAGAGTGGGGCTACACCTTC.

This clone was recorded a few times. The V gene is TRBV2, the J gene TRBJ2-3; D gene uncertain. Trimming left V 2 bases short and J 1 base short, with 13 bases between. The CDR3 contains 16 residues. The V gene's germline CDR1 is SNHLY and CDR2 FYNNEI. In DNA form, the CDR3 reads TGTGCCAGCAGTGAAAACTCGCGGATCGGCACAGATACGCAGTATTTT. It yields the protein CASSENSRIGTDTQYF.

This clone appeared a few times. The J gene is TRBJ1-1, the V gene TRBV29-1, with TRBD1 matching over 8 bases. Germline V gene lookup returns CDR1 SQVTM and CDR2 ANQGSEA. The V gene end was trimmed by 6 bases and the J gene end by 3 bases; junction bases not matched to a gene: 6. This CDR3 spans 13 amino acids. CDR3 nucleotide sequence: TGCAGCGTACACAGGGGGTTAGACACTGAAGCTTTCTTT. It specifies CSVHRGLDTEAFF.

As DNA, the CDR3 is TGCGCCAGCAGCAACCCACAGGGACAAGAGACCCAGTACTTC. Translating gives CASSNPQGQETQYF. The chain links TRBV5-1 to TRBJ2-5, with D perhaps TRBD1 (6 bases). Germline V lookup: CDR1 SGHRS, CDR2 YFSETQ. The CDR3 totals 14 residues. Trimming took off 4 bases at V and 2 bases at J, with 12 bases between the two ends.

J is TRBJ1-2 and V is TRBV21-1; the D segment call TRBD1 is taken from the table without a DNA check. TRBV21-1 is a documented pseudogene. The CDR3 has 15 amino acids. CDR3 sequence reads: CASSMGAAYLYGYTF. The DNA of the CDR3 is TGTGCCAGCAGCATGGGGGCAGCCTATCTATATGGCTACACCTTC.

V gene TRBV5-1 combines with J gene TRBJ1-4; perhaps TRBD1 as D (5 bases). CDR3 size: 17 residues. From germline, CDR1 is SGHRS and CDR2 YFSETQ. The germline V and J ends were trimmed by 4 bases and 2 bases, with 18 bases remaining between them. The CDR3, as DNA: TGCGCCAGCAGCCCTGGGGGGACTACGAGGACTAATGAAAAACTGTTTTTT. This translates into CASSPGGTTRTNEKLFF.

This rearrangement joins TRBV27 to TRBJ1-5, with D hard to call. The V gene's germline CDR1 is MNHEY and CDR2 SMNVEV (reference sequence). V was trimmed by 4 bases and J by 0 bases, leaving 10 bases between them. The CDR3 has 15 amino acids. The CDR3: CASSSRATSNQPQHF. CDR3 DNA sequence: TGTGCCAGCAGTTCCCGGGCCACTAGCAATCAGCCCCAGCATTTT.

The J gene is TRBJ1-4, the V gene TRBV7-2; D gene unclear. V was trimmed by 5 bases and J by 8 bases, leaving 12 bases between them. There are 13 residues in the CDR3. The germline gives CDR1 SGHTA, CDR2 FQGNSA. The CDR3 is CASSRGVGEKLFF. The CDR3 DNA follows: TGTGCCAGCAGCCGTGGGGTGGGGGAAAAACTGTTTTTT.